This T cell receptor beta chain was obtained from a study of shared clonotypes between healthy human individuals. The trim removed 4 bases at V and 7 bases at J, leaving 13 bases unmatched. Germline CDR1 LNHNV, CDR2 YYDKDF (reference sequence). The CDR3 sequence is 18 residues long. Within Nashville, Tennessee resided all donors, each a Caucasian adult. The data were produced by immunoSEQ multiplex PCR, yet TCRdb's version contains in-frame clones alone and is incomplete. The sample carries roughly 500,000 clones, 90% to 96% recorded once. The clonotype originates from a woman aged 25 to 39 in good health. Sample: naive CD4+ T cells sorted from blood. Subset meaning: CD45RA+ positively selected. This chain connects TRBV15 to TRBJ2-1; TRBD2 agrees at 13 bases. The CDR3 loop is CATSIKSIRTSGSNEQFF. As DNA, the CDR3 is TGTGCCACCAGCATAAAATCTATCCGGACTAGCGGGAGTAATGAGCAGTTCTTC.